What follows describes a single T cell receptor (beta chain). The CDR3 sequence is 16 residues long. The V gene's germline CDR1 is SGHRS and CDR2 YFSETQ. The V and J ends lost 0 bases and 6 bases respectively, with 16 bases between them. The entry originates in a study of blood T cell repertoires in COVID-19. For the study at large: The origin of the acute and convalescent COVID-19 samples was the United States, Italy and Spain. Sources were T cells, B-cell-depleted T cells, or PBMCs; the material itself was cDNA or gDNA.

Under the authors' procedure: Amplification of reference gene primers provided the estimated nucleated cell counts. The data were produced by immunoSEQ multiplex PCR, yet TCRdb's version contains in-frame clones alone and is incomplete. The V and J calls and clone size come from that table; D and trimming were worked out from the DNA. This sample has 100,000 to 150,000 clones, with more than 75% found just once. The TCR comes from a man aged 50 to 59 with acute or convalescent COVID-19. The sample consisted of peripheral blood. The chain uses TRBV5-1 and TRBJ2-1; possibly TRBD1 for D (6 bases). The chain's CDR3 is CASSLESGGHPNEQFF. CDR3 DNA: TGCGCCAGCAGCTTGGAGTCTGGGGGACACCCCAATGAGCAGTTCTTC.